Listed below are T cell receptor beta chains from one sample, sequenced in a study of blood T cell repertoires in COVID-19. The protocol was immunoSEQ multiplex PCR, while the TCRdb copy is restricted to in-frame clones and leaves out a portion. The profile covers 150,000 to 180,000 clones, with roughly 78% appearing a single time and 1.5% to 2% taken by the ten largest. Sequencing was carried out using peripheral blood. The origin of the receptors is a man older than 75 with acute or convalescent COVID-19. Each CDR3 is given with its conserved first and last residue. Each record gives: clone size, J gene, D gene, V gene, CDR3 DNA, CDR3 protein. A D gene is named only where the DNA matches it firmly. A row's size may be missing; if present it is once, few, many or a size class.

once | TRBJ2-5 | TRBD1 | TRBV24-1 | TGTGCCACCAGTGATAGGCAAGGGACAGGGAAACAAGAGACCCAGTACTTC | CATSDRQGTGKQETQYF
. | TRBJ2-2 | . | TRBV11-3 | TGTGCCAGCAGCTTTACTCCCCTCGCAGCCGCGGCAGGGGAGCTGTTTTTT | CASSFTPLAAAAGELFF
. | TRBJ1-1 | . | TRBV18 | TGTGCCAGCTCACTAGGCTTGCTGGACATGAACACTGAAGCTTTCTTT | CASSLGLLDMNTEAFF
. | TRBJ2-7 | TRBD1 | TRBV3-1/TRBV3-2 | TGTGCCAGCAGCCAAGGAGGGGACAGGTACTACGAGCAGTACTTC | CASSQGGDRYYEQYF
. | TRBJ1-5 | TRBD1 | TRBV6-5 | TGTGCCAGCAGCGAGGACAGGGGACGGCGTCAGCCCCAGCATTTT | CASSEDRGRRQPQHF
. | TRBJ2-1 | TRBD2 | TRBV5-6 | TGTGCCAGCAGCTCCCTAGCGGGGGGAATATACAATGAGCAGTTCTTC | CASSSLAGGIYNEQFF
few | TRBJ1-2 | TRBD1 | TRBV6-5 | TGTGCCAGCCCCTTACCGGGACAGGGCGACTATGGCTACACCTTC | CASPLPGQGDYGYTF
. | TRBJ2-2 | . | TRBV5-1 | TGCGCCAGCAGCTTGCAGCGACCGAACACCGGGGAGCTGTTTTTT | CASSLQRPNTGELFF
. | TRBJ2-1 | . | TRBV23-1 | TGCGCCAGCAGTCAATTTGGCAGGGGACCCTACAATGAGCAGTTCTTC | CASSQFGRGPYNEQFF
. | TRBJ1-3 | . | TRBV10-3 | TGTGCCATCAGTGAGACTATGACAGGAGTTCGAGCTGGAAACACCATATATTTT | CAISETMTGVRAGNTIYF
. | TRBJ2-3 | TRBD1 | TRBV7-8 | TGTGCCAGCAGCTCGCGGACAGGGGGGATGATAACAGATACGCAGTATTTT | CASSSRTGGMITDTQYF
. | TRBJ1-5 | TRBD1 | TRBV6-1 | TGTGCCAGCAGAGAAACAGGGGCCCTAAGCAATCAGCCCCAGCATTTT | CASRETGALSNQPQHF
. | TRBJ1-2 | . | TRBV11-2 | TGTGCCAGCAGCTTAGATCGTCGGGAGGGCTACACCTTC | CASSLDRREGYTF
. | TRBJ1-4 | . | TRBV5-6 | TGTGCCAGCAGCTTGCAAAGGGGTGACGAAAAACTGTTTTTT | CASSLQRGDEKLFF
few | TRBJ2-3 | . | TRBV3-1/TRBV3-2 | TGTGCCAGCAGCCAAGGAGGACTTCCCACACCAGATACGCAGTATTTT | CASSQGGLPTPDTQYF
once | TRBJ2-1 | . | TRBV29-1 | TGCAGCGTTGAAGGATGGGCGGGGCCCTACAATGAGCAGTTCTTC | CSVEGWAGPYNEQFF
few | TRBJ2-5 | . | TRBV4-2 | TGTGCCAGCAGCCAAGAAAGTCGCGGTGACCAGTACTTC | CASSQESRGDQYF
. | TRBJ1-5 | TRBD1 | TRBV6-6 | TGTGCCAGCACTAAGGCAGGGGGCGAACAGCCCCAGCATTTT | CASTKAGGEQPQHF
. | TRBJ2-1 | . | TRBV5-8 | TGTGCCAGCAGCTTGACGGGACACCCCTACAATGAGCAGTTCTTC | CASSLTGHPYNEQFF
. | TRBJ1-1 | . | TRBV6-5 | TGTGCCAGCAGTACATATCCAGTGAACACTGAAGCTTTCTTT | CASSTYPVNTEAFF
once | TRBJ1-1 | TRBD1 | TRBV9 | TGTGCCAGCACCTTAGGGACAGGCATGAACACTGAAGCTTTCTTT | CASTLGTGMNTEAFF
. | TRBJ1-1 | . | TRBV19 | TGTGCCAGTAGTCCAAGTTCAGGGTTTTTCACTGAAGCTTTCTTT | CASSPSSGFFTEAFF
. | TRBJ2-5 | TRBD1 | TRBV4-1 | TGCGCCAGCAGCCAAAACACTGGGACAGGGAGGGAAGAGACCCAGTACTTC | CASSQNTGTGREETQYF
. | TRBJ2-5 | . | TRBV7-9 | TGTGCCAGCAGCTGGGGGGATACCCAGTACTTC | CASSWGDTQYF
. | TRBJ2-5 | . | TRBV5-4 | TGTGCCAGCAGCTTCCCAAACCAAGAGACCCAGTACTTC | CASSFPNQETQYF
few | TRBJ1-1 | . | TRBV7-8 | TGTGCCAGCAGCGCTCTATCAGGGGCAGTGACTGAAGCTTTCTTT | CASSALSGAVTEAFF
. | TRBJ1-2 | TRBD1 | TRBV2 | TGTGCCAGCAGTGAAGTTTCGGGGACAGGTCTTGGCTACACCTTC | CASSEVSGTGLGYTF
. | TRBJ1-1 | TRBD1 | TRBV6-5 | TGTGCCAGCAGCGGACAGGTAGGCGCTGAAGCTTTCTTT | CASSGQVGAEAFF
once | TRBJ1-6 | . | TRBV19 | TGTGCCAGTAGTACCCTGGGCGGGAAAAATTCACCCCTCCACTTT | CASSTLGGKNSPLHF
. | TRBJ1-3 | . | TRBV12-5 | TGTGCTAGTGGTTTGGCACAAGGAAACACCATATATTTT | CASGLAQGNTIYF
. | TRBJ1-1 | . | TRBV18 | TGTGCCAGCTCACCACAGGGCCCGGGGACTGAAGCTTTCTTT | CASSPQGPGTEAFF
many | TRBJ1-5 | TRBD1 | TRBV2 | TGTGCCACCAACACAGGGGTGGGCCAGCCCCAGCATTTT | CATNTGVGQPQHF
. | TRBJ2-3 | TRBD1 | TRBV5-1 | TGCGCCAGCAGCTCAAGGACAGGGGAAGATACGCAGTATTTT | CASSSRTGEDTQYF
. | TRBJ2-3 | . | TRBV19 | TGTGCCAGTAGTTACACAGATACGCAGTATTTT | CASSYTDTQYF
. | TRBJ2-7 | TRBD1 | TRBV6-5 | TGTGCCAGCAGTACGACAGGGGGCTGGCATAACGAGCAGTACTTC | CASSTTGGWHNEQYF
. | TRBJ1-1 | TRBD1 | TRBV11-1 | TGTGCCAGCAGCTTAGCGGACAGGGAAAACACTGAAGCTTTCTTT | CASSLADRENTEAFF
. | TRBJ2-2 | TRBD2 | TRBV2 | TGTGCCAGCAGTGGGGAGGGTGAAAACACCGGGGAGCTGTTTTTT | CASSGEGENTGELFF
. | TRBJ1-6 | . | TRBV5-6 | TGTGCCAGCAGCTTGGTCGGCAGGGTTAATTCACCCCTCCACTTT | CASSLVGRVNSPLHF
. | TRBJ1-6 | . | TRBV7-3 | TGTGCCAGCAGCTTAGGGGGATTTCGGGGGTCACCCCTCCACTTT | CASSLGGFRGSPLHF
. | TRBJ1-3 | TRBD1 | TRBV25-1 | TGTGCCAGCAGTGAATACGGGGGGACAGGCGGAAACACCATATATTTT | CASSEYGGTGGNTIYF
. | TRBJ2-3 | . | TRBV6-5 | TGTGCCAGCAGTTCAGCGGGTAGGACAGATACGCAGTATTTT | CASSSAGRTDTQYF
. | TRBJ1-5 | . | TRBV28 | TGTGCCAGCAGTTTATTCCTCGGACAGAACGATCAGCCCCAGCATTTT | CASSLFLGQNDQPQHF
. | TRBJ1-6 | TRBD1 | TRBV4-1 | TGCGCCAGCAGCCCCGGACAGGGGGCCCATAATTCACCCCTCCACTTT | CASSPGQGAHNSPLHF
. | TRBJ2-5 | TRBD2 | TRBV7-9 | TGTGCCAGCAGCGTGGGACTAGCGGGGGACCAAGAGACCCAGTACTTC | CASSVGLAGDQETQYF
. | TRBJ1-2 | . | TRBV5-1 | TGCGCCAGCAGCTTGGCAACGGGGAACTATGGCTACACCTTC | CASSLATGNYGYTF
. | TRBJ2-7 | TRBD1 | TRBV7-9 | TGTGCCAGCAGCTTAAGGACAGGGGTTACCTACGAGCAGTACTTC | CASSLRTGVTYEQYF
. | TRBJ2-3 | TRBD1 | TRBV5-1 | TGCGCCAGCAGCTTAAGCAGGGGGCGAGATAGCACAGATACGCAGTATTTT | CASSLSRGRDSTDTQYF
many | TRBJ2-7 | . | TRBV7-2 | TGTGCCAGCAAGCTTAGGTTACAGGGCACCTACGAGCAGTACTTC | CASKLRLQGTYEQYF
. | TRBJ1-1 | . | TRBV10-3 | TGTGCCATCAGCCGGGGAGAAAACACTGAAGCTTTCTTT | CAISRGENTEAFF
once | TRBJ2-1 | . | TRBV28 | TGTGCCAGCAGTTTAGGATCAGCGGGTAGTTACAATGAGCAGTTCTTC | CASSLGSAGSYNEQFF
. | TRBJ2-3 | TRBD1 | TRBV7-3 | TGTGCCAGCAGCCTTGAGGGACAGCATACGCAGTATTTT | CASSLEGQHTQYF
. | TRBJ1-1 | . | TRBV21-1 | TGTGCCAGCAGCAAAGAGGAGGACAGGGGCCCGAGAAGGAACACTGAAGCTTTCTTT | CASSKEEDRGPRRNTEAFF
. | TRBJ2-2 | TRBD2 | TRBV19 | TGTGCCAGTAGTATCCGGGGGGCGAACACCGGGGAGCTGTTTTTT | CASSIRGANTGELFF
once | TRBJ1-6 | . | TRBV4-2 | TGTGCCAGCAGCCAAGGTCAGGGTTCCTATAATTCACCCCTCCACTTT | CASSQGQGSYNSPLHF
. | TRBJ1-1 | . | TRBV7-9 | TGTGCCAGCAGCTTCCAGGGTATGGGCACTGAAGCTTTCTTT | CASSFQGMGTEAFF